The rows below give T cell receptor beta chains drawn from one sample of a study of spatial heterogeneity in lung cancer. TCRdb reanalysed the 5' RACE reads using MiXCR and keeps one entry per CDR3 protein. Altogether some 64,000 distinct CDR3 sequences are present, 8% to 9% being singletons, with the ten largest covering around 15%. The specimen comprised PBMCs, sampled at surgery. The receptors shown here come from a female donor with early-stage non-small cell lung cancer. Both conserved end residues are part of each CDR3. Each record gives: D gene, V gene, clone size, J gene, CDR3 DNA, CDR3 protein. The D gene is left open where the match is weak. Rows may omit the clone size; those that give it use once, few, many or a size class.

NA,TRBV7-3,few,TRBJ2-3,TGTGCCAGCAGCTCCTTCCCCGGGACTGAAACGCAGTATTTT,CASSSFPGTETQYF
NA,TRBV4-1,NA,TRBJ2-3,TGCGCCAGCAGTTACCCCGGCGAGGGACCGCAGTATTTT,CASSYPGEGPQYF
NA,TRBV12-3/TRBV12-4,many,TRBJ2-2,TGTGCCAGCAGTCCTGCCGGCTTGGACACCGGGGAGCTGTTTTTT,CASSPAGLDTGELFF
NA,TRBV2,many,TRBJ1-1,TGTGCCAGCAGTCGACCGGAGGGGGCTGAAGCTTTCTTT,CASSRPEGAEAFF
NA,TRBV5-1,many,TRBJ2-2,TGCGCCAGCAGCTTGGCCTTGCAAGCGAACACCGGGGAGCTGTTTTTT,CASSLALQANTGELFF
TRBD2,TRBV5-1,many,TRBJ2-5,TGCGCCAGCAGGCAAACCGGACTAGCGGGGCCACAAGAGACCCAGTACTTC,CASRQTGLAGPQETQYF
NA,TRBV7-6,many,TRBJ1-1,TGTGCCAGCAGCTTAGATGAGGGGAGGACTGAAGCTTTCTTT,CASSLDEGRTEAFF
TRBD2,TRBV28,few,TRBJ2-1,TGTGCCAGCAGTCCATATACTAGCGGGAGACGCGATGAGCAGTTCTTC,CASSPYTSGRRDEQFF
NA,TRBV20-1,NA,TRBJ1-5,TGCAGTGCTAGGGTAGACGGAGGGGGGAGTCAGCCCCAGCATTTT,CSARVDGGGSQPQHF
NA,TRBV5-1,many,TRBJ1-1,TGCGCCAGCAGCTCTGGGACGGATGAAGGCACTGAAGCTTTCTTT,CASSSGTDEGTEAFF
NA,TRBV24-1,many,TRBJ1-5,TGTGCCACCAGTGTCCAGGGGCAGAATCAGCCCCAGCATTTT,CATSVQGQNQPQHF
TRBD1,TRBV27,few,TRBJ2-3,TGTGCCAGCAGTTCCCCTGGACAGGGAGGAGATACGCAGTATTTT,CASSSPGQGGDTQYF
TRBD2,TRBV28,few,TRBJ2-3,TGTGCCAGCACCTTGGGAGGAGCGGGGGGGATCACAGATACGCAGTATTTT,CASTLGGAGGITDTQYF
NA,TRBV15,many,TRBJ2-5,TGTGCCACCCAGGGCTACGCGGGTCAAGAGACCCAGTACTTC,CATQGYAGQETQYF
TRBD1,TRBV20-1,few,TRBJ1-4,TGCAGTGCTCCAAGGGCCGGGACAGGGGATGAAAAACTGTTTTTT,CSAPRAGTGDEKLFF
NA,TRBV19,NA,TRBJ1-1,TGTGCCAGTAGTATGAGCGGTGGGAACACTGAAGCTTTCTTT,CASSMSGGNTEAFF
TRBD1,TRBV5-1,few,TRBJ1-2,TGCGCCAGCAGCTTGGAGACAGGGGGCTGGTATGGCTACACCTTC,CASSLETGGWYGYTF
NA,TRBV24-1,NA,TRBJ1-1,TGTGCCACCAGTGACTACGAGGAGAAAGCTTTCTTT,CATSDYEEKAFF
NA,TRBV28,few,TRBJ2-5,TGTGCCAGCTGGACGGGAGAAGAGACCCAGTACTTC,CASWTGEETQYF
TRBD1,TRBV20-1,few,TRBJ1-5,TGCAGTGCTAGGGGGACAGGTAATAGCAATCAGCCCCAGCATTTT,CSARGTGNSNQPQHF
NA,TRBV14,few,TRBJ1-1,TGTGCCAGCAGCCAAGCGGAGGGCACTGAAGCTTTCTTT,CASSQAEGTEAFF
NA,TRBV16,many,TRBJ1-6,TGTGCCAGCAGCCAAGGGGACCGAAACCCTTATAATTCACCCCTCCACTTT,CASSQGDRNPYNSPLHF
NA,TRBV2,many,TRBJ1-2,TGTGCCAGCAGTGAAACAGTTGGCTACACCTTC,CASSETVGYTF
NA,TRBV19,NA,TRBJ1-2,TGTGCCAGTAGTAGGGCCGAGACCGAGGGGGGCTACACCTTC,CASSRAETEGGYTF
TRBD2,TRBV28,NA,TRBJ2-3,TGTGTCATCTCCAGCGGGGACAGCACAGATACGCAGTATTTT,CVISSGDSTDTQYF
NA,TRBV6-8,NA,TRBJ1-4,TGTGCCAGGACGACCGGGGGGCCTTCAACTAATGAAAAACTGTTTTTT,CARTTGGPSTNEKLFF
NA,TRBV28,NA,TRBJ2-4,TGTGCCAGCAGTTTACGGGGCCGGGTGGGCAAAAACATTCAGTACTTC,CASSLRGRVGKNIQYF
TRBD1,TRBV12-3/TRBV12-4,many,TRBJ2-5,TGTGCCAGCAGTTTAGAGGGGACAGGGCAAGAGACCCAGTACTTC,CASSLEGTGQETQYF
NA,TRBV20-1,many,TRBJ1-2,TGCAGTGCTAGAGATAGGAATCGAAATGGCTACACCTTC,CSARDRNRNGYTF
TRBD1,TRBV29-1,NA,TRBJ1-2,TGCAGCGTTTCCCCCGGGACAGGCTATGGCTACACCTTC,CSVSPGTGYGYTF
NA,TRBV15,medium-sized,TRBJ1-5,TGTGCCACCAGCAGAGATCGGGCGACGGTTCAGCCCCAGCATTTT,CATSRDRATVQPQHF
TRBD1,TRBV28,many,TRBJ1-2,TGTGCCAGCAGTCGACAGGGGAACTATGGCTACACCTTC,CASSRQGNYGYTF
TRBD1,TRBV7-2,few,TRBJ2-5,TGTGCCAGCAGTCCGGACAGGGGAAGAGGAGAGACCCAGTACTTC,CASSPDRGRGETQYF
TRBD1,TRBV12-3/TRBV12-4,many,TRBJ2-3,TGTGCCAGCAGTCCCGGGACAGGGGGCCCTCTGGTGAACACAGATACGCAGTATTTT,CASSPGTGGPLVNTDTQYF
NA,TRBV14,many,TRBJ2-2,TGTGCCAGCAGCCAAAGGAAGTTGAACACCGGGGAGCTGTTTTTT,CASSQRKLNTGELFF
NA,TRBV5-6,NA,TRBJ1-1,TGTGCCAGCAGCTTGAATAGAGCGGGGAACACTGAAGCTTTCTTT,CASSLNRAGNTEAFF
TRBD2,TRBV7-3,NA,TRBJ2-1,TGTGCCAGCAGCTTAATAGCGGGAGGGCCTAATGAGCAGTTCTTC,CASSLIAGGPNEQFF
TRBD2,TRBV7-2,many,TRBJ2-3,TGTGCCTCCGGGACTAGCGGCACAGATACGCAGTATTTT,CASGTSGTDTQYF
NA,TRBV20-1,few,TRBJ2-4,TGCAGTGCTAGAGTAATTCCCGGGACTAAAAACATTCAGTACTTC,CSARVIPGTKNIQYF
TRBD1,TRBV28,NA,TRBJ1-2,TGTGCCAGCAGTTCGGGACAGCAACTATATGGCTACACCTTC,CASSSGQQLYGYTF
NA,TRBV18,NA,TRBJ1-1,TGTGCCAGCTCACCACCGCTGGGCGAGGCTGAAGCTTTCTTT,CASSPPLGEAEAFF
TRBD1,TRBV5-1,NA,TRBJ1-1,TGCGCCAGCAGTTCCGACCCCGGGACAGCTCACACTGAAGCTTTCTTT,CASSSDPGTAHTEAFF
NA,TRBV7-3,NA,TRBJ1-1,TGTGCCAGCAGTACTACACCGAACACTGAAGCTTTCTTT,CASSTTPNTEAFF
NA,TRBV20-1,many,TRBJ1-5,TGCAGTGCCAGATCCGGGACGACGGCCCAGCCCCAGCATTTT,CSARSGTTAQPQHF